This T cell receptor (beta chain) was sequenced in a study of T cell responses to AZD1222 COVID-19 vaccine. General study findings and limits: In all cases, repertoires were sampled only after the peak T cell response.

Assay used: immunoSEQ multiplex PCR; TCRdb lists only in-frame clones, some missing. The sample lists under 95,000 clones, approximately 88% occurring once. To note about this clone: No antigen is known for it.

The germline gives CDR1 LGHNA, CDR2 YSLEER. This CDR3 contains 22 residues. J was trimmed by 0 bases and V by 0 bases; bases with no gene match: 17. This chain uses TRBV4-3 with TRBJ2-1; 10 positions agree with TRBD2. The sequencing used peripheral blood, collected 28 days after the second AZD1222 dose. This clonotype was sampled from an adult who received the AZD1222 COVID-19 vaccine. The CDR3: CASSQESIEASGGLSSYNEQFF. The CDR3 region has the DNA TGCGCCAGCAGCCAAGAGTCGATCGAGGCTAGCGGGGGCCTTAGCTCCTACAATGAGCAGTTCTTC.